This TCR beta chain was recorded in a study of blood T cell repertoires in COVID-19. Turning to the study itself: The United States, Italy and Spain provided the acute and convalescent COVID-19 samples.

Trimming took off 2 bases at V and 4 bases at J, with 8 bases between the two ends. Germline V lookup: CDR1 LNHDA, CDR2 SQIVND (reference sequence). The CDR3 is 13 residues long. TCRdb's copy holds only in-frame clones and misses some; the assay was immunoSEQ multiplex PCR. This table has more than 70,000 clones, roughly 87% appearing once. The sample was peripheral blood. This chain links TRBV19 with TRBJ1-2; D gene uncertain. The origin of this receptor is a man in his fifties with acute or convalescent COVID-19. The CDR3 here is CASSISVSYGYTF. The CDR3, as DNA: TGTGCCAGTAGTATATCGGTTAGCTATGGCTACACCTTC.